This T cell receptor (beta chain) was sequenced during a study of T cell responses to AZD1222 COVID-19 vaccine. The protocol was immunoSEQ multiplex PCR, while the TCRdb copy is restricted to in-frame clones and leaves out a portion. The sample has about 140,000 clones; approximately 91% are singletons. As concerns this clone: Antigen unknown.

Study-wide points: At 160-218 and 743-854, vaccine-associated CD4 TCRs were dominant, and they spanned spike. White British people made up most donors, females outnumbered males, and clonal diversity was possibly underestimated.

The CDR3 is made up of 12 amino acids. The V and J ends lost 6 bases and 0 bases respectively, with 6 bases between them. Germline V gene sequence: CDR1 SNHLY, CDR2 FYNNEI. This receptor was obtained from an adult in good health. The gene calls are TRBV2 and TRBJ2-7; D is uncertain. Sequencing was performed on peripheral blood, taken on day 0 of AZD1222 vaccination. CDR3 nucleotides: TGTGCCAGCAGCCTTAGCTCCTACGAGCAGTACTTC. Protein: CASSLSSYEQYF.